This is a list of T cell receptor beta chains from one sample in a study of T-cell memory formation after mild COVID-19. MiXCR, applied by TCRdb to the 5' RACE reads, yields one record per CDR3 protein. Among about 110,000 distinct CDR3 sequences, 9.5% to 15% were seen once, and the ten largest hold 27%. Sequencing was carried out using PBMCs or a T cell subset sorted from them (not recorded which). These receptors came from an adult woman who had mild COVID-19 (a few samples of this study predate the infection). Cell type and time point are not known. CDR3s include the opening cysteine and the closing phenylalanine or tryptophan. The D gene is left open where the match is weak. Clone size is shown for a subset of rows, as once, few, many or a class of expanded clone.

TRBD1 | TRBJ1-5 | few | TRBV6-6 | 16 | TGTGCCAGCAGTTACTCGACAGGGGGGCCGGCGGAGCCCCAGCATTTT | CASSYSTGGPAEPQHF
TRBD2 | TRBJ2-3 | few | TRBV27 | 15 | TGTGCCAGCCGGCCCCTAGCGGGGGTCACAGATACGCAGTATTTT | CASRPLAGVTDTQYF
. | TRBJ2-7 | . | TRBV20-1 | 14 | TGCAGTGCTAGAGTAGATCAACAGCCCTACGAGCAGTACTTC | CSARVDQQPYEQYF
. | TRBJ2-7 | few | TRBV3-1 | 13 | TGTGCCACCTCTAACACAGACTCCTACGAGCAGTACTTC | CATSNTDSYEQYF
. | TRBJ2-1 | few | TRBV7-8 | 14 | TGTGCCAGCAGCTTTTCAGCCTCCTACAATGAGCAGTTCTTC | CASSFSASYNEQFF
. | TRBJ2-5 | many | TRBV4-1 | 14 | TGCGCCAGCAGCCAAGACATTTACCAAGAGACCCAGTACTTC | CASSQDIYQETQYF
. | TRBJ2-7 | many | TRBV20-1 | 14 | TGCAGTGCCTCAGGGGAAGGCGGCGCCTACGAGCAGTACTTC | CSASGEGGAYEQYF
. | TRBJ2-1 | few | TRBV19 | 12 | TGTGCCAGTTCCGCGTTGAGCAATGAGCAGTTCTTC | CASSALSNEQFF
. | TRBJ2-5 | few | TRBV4-3 | 14 | TGCGCCAGCAGCCAAGCGTTGGGGGAAGGGACCCAGTACTTC | CASSQALGEGTQYF
TRBD2 | TRBJ2-1 | few | TRBV19 | 13 | TGTGCCAGTAGTATAGGCAGCGGGGATGAGCAGTTCTTC | CASSIGSGDEQFF
. | TRBJ1-1 | . | TRBV29-1 | 15 | TGCAGCGTTGATCCTATGAGCGGGGCGAACACTGAAGCTTTCTTT | CSVDPMSGANTEAFF
. | TRBJ2-2 | . | TRBV4-1 | 15 | TGCGCCAGCAGCCAGGAGGGACAGCCCACCGGGGAGCTGTTTTTT | CASSQEGQPTGELFF
. | TRBJ1-2 | few | TRBV3-1 | 15 | TGTGCCAGCAGCCAAATACCCCAGGGGTTCTATGGCTACACCTTC | CASSQIPQGFYGYTF
TRBD2 | TRBJ2-3 | many | TRBV4-3 | 16 | TGCGCCAGCAGCCAATCGACTAGCGGGTGGGCAGATACGCAGTATTTT | CASSQSTSGWADTQYF
. | TRBJ2-3 | few | TRBV24-1 | 14 | TGTGCCACCAGTGATTTGTGGGACACAGATACGCAGTATTTT | CATSDLWDTDTQYF
. | TRBJ2-1 | few | TRBV12-3/TRBV12-4 | 13 | TGTGCCAGCAGTTTACGGCTATACAATGAGCAGTTCTTC | CASSLRLYNEQFF
TRBD1 | TRBJ2-7 | . | TRBV29-1 | 13 | TGCAGCGTTGAAGGGCAGGGGGCAAACGAGCAGTACTTC | CSVEGQGANEQYF
. | TRBJ2-1 | few | TRBV14 | 13 | TGTGCCAGCGGTGCGGGGACCTACAATGAGCAGTTCTTC | CASGAGTYNEQFF
. | TRBJ2-2 | few | TRBV9 | 15 | TGTGCCAGCAGCGTCGGTGGGTACGGCTCCGGGGAGCTGTTTTTT | CASSVGGYGSGELFF
. | TRBJ2-5 | few | TRBV4-2 | 15 | TGTGCCAGCAGCCAAGATCCGAGCGGCCAAGAGACCCAGTACTTC | CASSQDPSGQETQYF
TRBD1 | TRBJ2-5 | . | TRBV10-3 | 13 | TGTGCCATCAGCGACAGGGCGAAAGAGACCCAGTACTTC | CAISDRAKETQYF
TRBD1 | TRBJ1-1 | . | TRBV7-9 | 15 | TGTGCCAGCAGCCCCCGGGACAGGGTGAACACTGAAGCTTTCTTT | CASSPRDRVNTEAFF
TRBD1 | TRBJ2-5 | . | TRBV6-1 | 20 | TGTGCCAGCAGTGAAGATGGCAGGGGGCCGCGGTACGTCGATGATGAGACCCAGTACTTC | CASSEDGRGPRYVDDETQYF
. | TRBJ2-7 | many | TRBV29-1 | 15 | TGCAGCGTTGAAGATTCTGGGACGCTCACCTACGAGCAGTACTTC | CSVEDSGTLTYEQYF
. | TRBJ2-1 | . | TRBV10-3 | 16 | TGTGCCATCAGTGAGGGGCCGCGGGACTTCCACAATGAGCAGTTCTTC | CAISEGPRDFHNEQFF
. | TRBJ2-7 | . | TRBV4-1 | 13 | TGCGCCAGCAGCCAAGCCGGGGGTCACGAGCAGTACTTC | CASSQAGGHEQYF
. | TRBJ2-5 | few | TRBV12-3/TRBV12-4 | 15 | TGTGCCAGCAGTTTAGGCATGGGGGGCCAAGAGACCCAGTACTTC | CASSLGMGGQETQYF
. | TRBJ1-2 | few | TRBV7-9 | 15 | TGTGCCAGCAGCTTAGATTTGGCCAGCGGCTATGGCTACACCTTC | CASSLDLASGYGYTF
. | TRBJ1-1 | once | TRBV19 | 13 | TGTGCCAGTAGTATCTTACCGAACACTGAAGCTTTCTTT | CASSILPNTEAFF
. | TRBJ2-1 | many | TRBV20-1 | 20 | TGCAGTGCTAGAAGCTACAAGACGGAGCTAGCAGACAGCTCCTACAATGAGCAGTTCTTC | CSARSYKTELADSSYNEQFF
. | TRBJ2-3 | . | TRBV29-1 | 17 | TGCAGCGTTGAGAAGGGGGGTAGCGGGTCCAGACTGGATACGCAGTATTTT | CSVEKGGSGSRLDTQYF